These 30 T cell receptor beta chains came from one sample sequenced in a study of glioma-infiltrating T cells. TCR alpha and beta CDR3 regions were amplified from RNA using iRepertoire nested multiplex PCR. A single record per CDR3 protein comes from TCRdb applying MiXCR to the multiplex PCR reads. The sample lists around 100,000 distinct CDR3 sequences, around 29% occurring once. The sample taken for sequencing was glioma tissue, nonneoplastic brain tissue, or PBMCs (not recorded which). Receptor source: a human donor with low-grade glioma or glioblastoma, undergoing nonglioma brain surgery, or in good health (not recorded which).

This clonotype was picked up many times. The chain joins TRBV3-1 to TRBJ2-2, with D perhaps matching TRBD1 (5 bases). Germline V gene sequence: CDR1 LGHDT, CDR2 YNNKEL (reference sequence). Trimming took off 2 bases at V and 1 base at J, with 11 bases between the two ends. There are 16 residues in the CDR3. The CDR3 loop is CASSQTVQGNTGELFF. Here the CDR3 DNA reads TGTGCCAGCAGCCAAACGGTCCAGGGGAACACCGGGGAGCTGTTTTTT.

Points on this clonotype: With a much larger clone just one base away, this may be a read error. The rearrangement joins TRBV7-2 to TRBJ1-2; D is uncertain. The CDR3 loop spans 16 amino acids. Germline V gives CDR1 SGHTA, CDR2 FQGNSA. The CDR3 is CANSLASSPTNYGYTF. The CDR3 nucleotides read TGTGCCAACAGCTTAGCGTCCAGCCCAACAAACTATGGCTACACCTTC.

Here the CDR3 DNA reads TGTGCCAGCAGCTTTACATTATACGAGCAGTACTTC. Its translation is CASSFTLYEQYF. The chain has TRBV5-5 and TRBJ2-7; D remains unclear. The CDR3 contains 12 residues. Between the trimmed V and J ends, which lost 2 bases and 4 bases, there was a span of 7 bases. Germline V CDR1 and CDR2: SGHKS, YYEKEE (reference sequence).

This clonotype has ten or more counts. The chain joins TRBV11-2 to TRBJ1-5, with D hard to call. The CDR3 is 13 amino acids. V lost 7 bases to trimming and J lost 7 bases, with 14 bases between them. Germline CDR1 and CDR2: SGHAT and FQNNGV. The CDR3 DNA reads TGTGCCAGCAACACGGGGTCTAACCAGCCCCAGCATTTT. It translates to CASNTGSNQPQHF.

CDR3 bases: TGTGCCAGCAGCGTAGAGGGGAGCTATGGCTACACCTTC. This sequence encodes CASSVEGSYGYTF. The chain combines TRBV9 with TRBJ1-2, with D perhaps matching TRBD1 (5 bases). This CDR3 region has 13 residues. V was trimmed by 0 bases and J by 4 bases, leaving 7 bases between them. The germline CDR1 and CDR2 sequences are SGDLS and YYNGEE.

Ten or more counts support this clonotype. The J gene is TRBJ1-3, the V gene TRBV7-9; D is undetermined. Germline V gene data show CDR1 as SEHNR and CDR2 as FQNEAQ (reference sequence). The CDR3 is 15 residues long. V was cut by 5 bases and J by 2 bases, with 13 bases left in between. The CDR3 DNA reads TGTGCCAGCAGCCGATGGGCGGTGACTGGAAACACCATATATTTT. It is translated as CASSRWAVTGNTIYF.

This clonotype appeared a few times. The V gene is TRBV3-1, the J gene TRBJ2-6; D remains ambiguous. V was shortened by 5 bases and J by 0 bases, with 14 bases between the two germline ends. The CDR3 length is 17 residues. Germline CDR1 is LGHDT and CDR2 is YNNKEL (reference sequence). Here the CDR3 reads CASSFAVHISGANVLTF. The CDR3 bases are TGTGCCAGCAGCTTCGCGGTACACATCTCTGGGGCCAACGTCCTGACTTTC.

With regard to this clonotype: Given a much more abundant clone one base away, this may be a read error. The rearrangement joins TRBV6-2 or TRBV6-3 to TRBJ2-4, with D maybe TRBD1 (5 bases). The CDR3 consists of 16 residues. CDR1 and CDR2 from the germline V gene are MNHEY and SVGEGT. V was cut by 8 bases and J by 1 base, with 18 bases left in between. In DNA form, the CDR3 reads TGTGCCAGCGGAACCTCTCAGGGTCTGGCCAAAAACATTCAGTACTTC. Translation gives CASGTSQGLAKNIQYF.

This clonotype was counted at least ten times. The CDR3 spells CSAEGFNTGELFF. Written as DNA, the CDR3 is TGCAGCGCCGAGGGCTTCAACACCGGGGAGCTGTTTTTT. The chain employs TRBV29-1 and TRBJ2-2, with a weak D call TRBD2 (5 bases). V shed 7 bases and J shed 2 bases, with 11 bases lying between them. Looked up from germline, CDR1 is SQVTM and CDR2 is ANQGSEA. The CDR3 is 13 residues long.

This clonotype was counted many times. The chain recombines TRBV19 with TRBJ1-1; no reliable D call. Trimming stripped 4 bases from V and 1 base from J, with 4 bases between. The CDR3 is 12 residues long. CDR1 is LNHDA, CDR2 SQIVND, per germline (reference sequence). The DNA of the CDR3 is TGTGCCAGTAGTAGAACGAACACTGAAGCTTTCTTT. Amino acids: CASSRTNTEAFF.

This chain connects TRBV28 to TRBJ2-2; 7 positions agree with TRBD1. Germline values: CDR1 MDHEN, CDR2 SYDVKM. The CDR3 length is 18 residues. The trim removed 10 bases at V and 4 bases at J, leaving 21 bases unmatched. CDR3: CATSPIVSERGLTGELFF. CDR3 sequence (DNA): TGTGCCACCAGCCCGATCGTATCTGAGAGGGGGCTCACCGGGGAGCTGTTTTTT.

This clonotype was observed many times. The genes are TRBV7-9 and TRBJ2-3, with D uncertain. There are 14 residues in the CDR3. Germline lookup yields CDR1 SEHNR and CDR2 FQNEAQ (reference sequence). V gave up 1 base and J gave up 2 bases, with 7 bases separating them. CDR3 sequence (DNA): TGTGCCAGCAGCTTAGTGTCTACCACAGATACGCAGTATTTT. It translates to CASSLVSTTDTQYF.

This clonotype was counted only a few times. The chain joins TRBV5-4 to TRBJ2-5; TRBD2 aligns across 10 bases. This CDR3 contains 14 residues. Germline CDR1 SGHNT, CDR2 YYREEE (reference sequence). Trimming took 4 bases from V and 5 from J; bases not matched to a gene: 5. CDR3 residues: CASSGTSGVETQYF. The CDR3, as DNA: TGTGCCAGCAGCGGTACTAGCGGGGTGGAGACCCAGTACTTC.

This chain joins TRBV29-1 and TRBJ1-4; D might be TRBD1 (5 bases). The CDR3 covers 15 residues. The V and J ends lost 1 base and 10 bases respectively, with 19 bases between them. Per the germline V gene, CDR1 is SQVTM and CDR2 is ANQGSEA. The DNA of the CDR3 is TGCAGCGTTGAAGGGGGCAGGGACGCTATGGGAAAACTGTTTTTT. Its protein product is CSVEGGRDAMGKLFF.

About this clonotype: The junction departs from germline at one end; a sequencing error may be responsible. The rearrangement uses TRBV7-2 and TRBJ2-3; D is possibly TRBD2 (6 bases). The CDR3 loop spans 16 amino acids. Germline loops: CDR1 SGHTA, CDR2 FQGNSA. The DNA of the CDR3 is TGTGCCAGCAGCTTAACCCAGACTACTAGCACAGATACGAAGTATTTT. Translation gives CASSLTQTTSTDTKYF.

This chain uses TRBV20-1 with TRBJ1-1; D may be TRBD1 (5 bases). The CDR3 covers 14 residues. Germline lookup yields CDR1 DFQATT and CDR2 SNEGSKA (reference sequence). V was clipped by 3 bases and J by 9 bases, with 20 bases between them. The CDR3 bases are TGCAGTGCTAGCTTTTCCCCACGGGGCGCTAAAGCTTTCTTT. This gives the protein CSASFSPRGAKAFF.

This rearrangement joins TRBV4-3 to TRBJ1-2; 9 positions match TRBD1. Germline lookup yields CDR1 LGHNA and CDR2 YSLEER. This CDR3 spans 22 amino acids. After removal of 0 bases from V and 3 bases from J, the junction contained 23 bases not matched to a gene. In nucleotides, the CDR3 is TGCGCCAGCAGCCAAGATCGCCTGGGGATAACCGGACAGGGGAAGGGGTACTATGGCTACACCTTC. This codes for CASSQDRLGITGQGKGYYGYTF.

Of note for this clonotype: A much larger clone sits a single nucleotide away, making a read error possible. As the CDR3 is not closed by the conserved phenylalanine or tryptophan, this likely results from a read error. The chain joins TRBV6-1 to TRBJ2-7, with 9 bases that match TRBD1. The V gene's germline CDR1 is MNHNS and CDR2 SASEGT. Trimming took 8 bases from V and 5 from J; bases not matched to a gene: 10. The CDR3 extends over 14 amino acids. The CDR3 DNA reads as TGTGCCAGCCTGCGGACAGGGGACGAGGACGAGCAGTACTCC. Its protein is CASLRTGDEDEQYS.

This sequence joins TRBV30 and TRBJ2-1; D is perhaps TRBD1 or TRBD2 (6 bases each). Germline-derived CDR1 and CDR2 are GTSNPN and SVGIG (reference sequence). The CDR3 runs to 12 residues. The V and J ends lost 4 bases and 10 bases respectively, with 14 bases between them. DNA of the CDR3: TGTGCCTGGATTATAGGGGGGTTCGAGCAGTTCTTC. This translates into CAWIIGGFEQFF. The full variable domain, rest sourced from reference TRBV30 and TRBJ2-1, is SQTIHQWPATLVQPVGSPLSLECTVEGTSNPNLYWYRQAAGRGLQLLFYSVGIGQISSEVPQNLSASRPQDRQFILSSKKLLLSDSGFYLCAWIIGGFEQFFGPGTRLTVL.

The V call is TRBV12-3 or TRBV12-4, the J call TRBJ2-1, with D possibly being TRBD1 (6 bases). The CDR3 totals 12 residues. V was cut by 6 bases and J by 7 bases, with 10 bases left in between. The CDR3 bases are TGTGCCAGCAGCCCTACAGGGAATGAGCAGTTCTTC. Translating it yields CASSPTGNEQFF.

At least ten counts were recorded for this clonotype. This chain uses TRBV7-6 with TRBJ1-4; no clear D gene. In germline, CDR1 is SGHVS, CDR2 FNYEAQ. Trimming cost V 2 bases and J 4 bases, with 8 bases left between them. The CDR3 runs 14 residues. The CDR3 sequence: CASSLSQDNEKLFF. In nucleotides, the CDR3 is TGTGCCAGCAGCTTATCCCAGGATAATGAAAAACTGTTTTTT.

Concerning this clonotype itself: This may be a read error, as it is one base from a much larger clone. The CDR3 end shows no conserved phenylalanine or tryptophan, and so a read error is likely. The chain links TRBV4-2 to TRBJ1-2; D is unresolved. Trimming removed 5 bases from V and 4 bases from J, with 17 bases in between. Germline loops: CDR1 LGHNA, CDR2 YNFKEQ. This CDR3 has 15 residues. The DNA for the CDR3 is TGTGCCAGCAGCTCTGCCACACGCCCACCCTATGGCTACACCTCC. Residues: CASSSATRPPYGYTS.

As regards this clonotype: A much larger clone lies a single base off, so this may be a read error. The genes are TRBV27 and TRBJ2-1, with D maybe TRBD2 (6 bases). CDR3 length: 13 residues. The V end lost 3 bases, the J end lost 12 bases, and 15 bases lay between the germline ends. Germline loops: CDR1 MNHEY, CDR2 SMNVEV (reference sequence). The DNA for the CDR3 is TGTGCCAGCAGTTTCTCCGGGGGTACCTGGCAGTTCTTC. It encodes CASSFSGGTWQFF.

This clonotype was picked up many times. The chain links TRBV7-2 to TRBJ2-3; no reliable D call. V lost 3 bases and J 4 bases, leaving 8 bases between the germline ends. CDR1 and CDR2 (germline): SGHTA, FQGNSA. The CDR3 contains 13 residues. The CDR3 coding sequence is TGTGCCAGCAGCTTTAGGTTCGCAGATACGCAGTATTTT. It is translated as CASSFRFADTQYF.

This chain connects TRBV7-2 to TRBJ2-7; 11 nucleotides align to TRBD2. Unmatched junction bases numbered 7, after V lost 1 base and J lost 8 bases. The CDR3 has 15 residues. Germline CDR1 reads SGHTA; CDR2 reads FQGNSA. CDR3 in amino acids: CASSLGASGGNKQYF. For the CDR3, the DNA is TGTGCCAGCAGCTTAGGCGCTAGCGGGGGGAACAAGCAGTACTTC. Full variable domain (remainder filled in from reference TRBV7-2 and TRBJ2-7): GAGVSQSPSNKVTEKGKDVELRCDPISGHTALYWYRQSLGQGLEFLIYFQGNSAPDKSGLPSDRFSAERTGGSVSTLTIQRTQQEDSAVYLCASSLGASGGNKQYFGPGTRLTVT.

This clonotype was seen repeatedly, ten times or more. The chain combines TRBV15 with TRBJ2-1; the match to TRBD2 covers 7 bases. V lost 7 bases to trimming and J lost 0 bases; unmatched junction nucleotides: 12. Germline V CDR1 and CDR2: LNHNV, YYDKDF (reference sequence). The CDR3 is 17 residues long. CDR3 in amino acids: CATIELHPGGSYNEQFF. CDR3 DNA: TGTGCCACCATTGAACTCCACCCGGGGGGCTCCTACAATGAGCAGTTCTTC.

In this sample, this clonotype turned up many times. The chain combines TRBV27 with TRBJ2-3; TRBD1 is a possible D gene (7 bases). The V gene's germline CDR1 is MNHEY and CDR2 SMNVEV (reference sequence). V lost 4 bases, J lost 4 bases, and 9 bases lay in between. The CDR3 runs to 13 residues. The CDR3 protein is CASSSGGPDTQYF. CDR3 nucleotide sequence: TGTGCCAGCAGTTCAGGGGGGCCAGATACGCAGTATTTT.

Comment on this clonotype: The missing conserved phenylalanine or tryptophan at the end of this CDR3 makes a read error likely. V gene TRBV5-5 combines with J gene TRBJ1-1, with 9 bases that match TRBD1. CDR1 is SGHKS, CDR2 YYEKEE, per germline (reference sequence). Trimming cost V 1 base and J 0 bases; bases outside gene matches: 13. There are 19 residues in the CDR3. The CDR3 sequence: CASSLSFGTGYPMNTEAFC. The CDR3 nucleotides read TGTGCCAGCAGCTTGTCGTTCGGGACAGGGTATCCCATGAACACTGAAGCTTTCTGT.

Concerning this clonotype: This clone may be a read error of a much larger clone one base away. The chain uses TRBV20-1 and TRBJ1-2; tentative D call: TRBD1 (5 bases). The CDR3 runs to 11 residues. The V gene's germline CDR1 is DFQATT and CDR2 SNEGSKA (reference sequence). Written as DNA, the CDR3 is TGCAGTGCTTTGACAGTCTATGCCTACACCTTC. This gives the protein CSALTVYAYTF.

Comments on this clonotype: A read error may explain this, as a much larger clone is one base away. V is TRBV28 and J is TRBJ1-2; D is undetermined. This CDR3 has 12 residues. CDR1 and CDR2 from the germline V gene are MDHEN and SYDVKM. DNA for the CDR3: TGTGCCAGCTATTCTCTTAACTATGGCTGCACCTTC. It translates to CASYSLNYGCTF.